The 21 T cell receptor beta chains reported below all come from one sample, sequenced in a study of beta chain features in type 1 diabetes. Regarding the study as a whole: When Type 1 diabetes patients were examined, their TCRB CDR3s proved moderately but significantly shorter in all four CD4+ subsets.

No antigen has been assigned to these receptors. The whole isolated RNA underwent reverse transcription, so sequencing captured expressed TCRB transcripts. Using immunoSEQ multiplex PCR, the repertoire was profiled, and TCRdb retains in-frame clones only, with some absent. This sample carries more than 250,000 clones, about 20% of them seen once, and the ten largest clones take less than 0.03%. Sequencing used naive CD4+ T cells from blood. The receptors were sampled from a woman aged 40 to 49 with type 1 diabetes.

The chain links TRBV2 to TRBJ1-1; the match to TRBD1 covers 8 bases. This CDR3 comprises 13 residues. V shed 5 bases, J shed 5 bases, and the junction held 4 bases outside the gene matches. Germline V lookup: CDR1 SNHLY, CDR2 FYNNEI. DNA of the CDR3: TGTGCCAGCAGTCAGCAGGGGGCGACTGAAGCTTTCTTT. Amino acids: CASSQQGATEAFF.

J is TRBJ2-7 and V is TRBV18; weak D call: TRBD2 (6 bases). Trimming removed 3 bases from V and 6 bases from J, with 18 bases in between. Germline assignment: CDR1 KGHSH and CDR2 LQKENI. CDR3 length: 15 amino acids. The CDR3 region is CASSPRDRGMGEQYF. The CDR3 region has the DNA TGTGCCAGCTCACCCCGGGACCGCGGGATGGGCGAGCAGTACTTC.

V is TRBV7-9 and J is TRBJ2-2, with D tentatively TRBD2 (6 bases). The V gene's germline CDR1 is SEHNR and CDR2 FQNEAQ (reference sequence). V was pared by 5 bases and J by 7 bases, with 20 bases between. The CDR3 consists of 16 residues. This chain's CDR3 is CASSLRYGASDGELFF. For the CDR3, the DNA is TGTGCCAGCAGCCTAAGATATGGGGCTAGCGACGGGGAGCTGTTTTTT.

This sequence joins TRBV2 and TRBJ1-2; D possibly corresponds to TRBD1 (6 bases). Trimming removed 5 bases at V and 2 bases at J, with 9 bases between. This CDR3 has 13 residues. Germline V gives CDR1 SNHLY, CDR2 FYNNEI. In nucleotides, the CDR3 is TGTGCCAGCAGTACGGACAGCAACTATGGCTACACCTTC. This sequence encodes CASSTDSNYGYTF.

The chain uses TRBV19 and TRBJ1-2; no firm D call. There are 13 residues in the CDR3. Germline CDR1 and CDR2: LNHDA and SQIVND (reference sequence). The ends were cut back, 5 bases at V and 6 bases at J, with 13 bases in the middle. The CDR3: CASSHPPRDGYTF. CDR3 DNA sequence: TGTGCCAGTAGTCACCCCCCCCGCGATGGCTACACCTTC. The full variable domain, rest sourced from reference TRBV19 and TRBJ1-2, is DGGITQSPKYLFRKEGQNVTLSCEQNLNHDAMYWYRQDPGQGLRLIYYSQIVNDFQKGDIAEGYSVSREKKESFPLTVTSAQKNPTAFYLCASSHPPRDGYTFGSGTRLTVV.

V usage is TRBV9 and J usage is TRBJ2-3; 12 positions match TRBD1. From germline, CDR1 is SGDLS and CDR2 YYNGEE. This CDR3 comprises 16 residues. J was trimmed by 5 bases and V by 2 bases; bases with no gene match: 6. CDR3 DNA sequence: TGTGCCAGCAGCGTCCGGGACAGGGGGCAAGAAGATACGCAGTATTTT. This translates into CASSVRDRGQEDTQYF.

The chain carries TRBV4-2 and TRBJ2-5, with 13 bases fitting TRBD2. Losses at the gene ends were 0 bases for V and 1 base for J; bases not matched to a gene: 5. CDR1 is LGHNA, CDR2 YNFKEQ, per germline. CDR3 size: 18 residues. The CDR3 DNA reads as TGTGCCAGCAGCCAAGAACTAGCGGGAGGGCCCTCCCAAGAGACCCAGTACTTC. Encoded protein: CASSQELAGGPSQETQYF.

This clone was counted a few times. The chain links TRBV18 to TRBJ2-5; TRBD2 aligns across 10 bases. This CDR3 comprises 14 residues. V lost 3 bases to trimming and J lost 5 bases; unmatched junction nucleotides: 3. Germline CDR1 is KGHSH and CDR2 is LQKENI. The CDR3: CASSPLAGAETQYF. The CDR3 DNA reads as TGTGCCAGCTCACCCCTAGCGGGAGCGGAGACCCAGTACTTC.

A few counts support this clone. The chain is built from TRBV9 and TRBJ2-7; D may be TRBD2 (6 bases). CDR1 and CDR2 (germline): SGDLS, YYNGEE. This CDR3 is built from 14 residues. Trimming shortened V by 0 bases and J by 4 bases, and 11 bases separated the two germline ends. CDR3 sequence reads: CASSVGLGSYEQYF. In DNA form, the CDR3 reads TGTGCCAGCAGCGTAGGACTAGGGTCGTACGAGCAGTACTTC. The variable domain in full, with the rest retrieved from reference TRBV9 and TRBJ2-7, is DSGVTQTPKHLITATGQRVTLRCSPRSGDLSVYWYQQSLDQGLQFLIQYYNGEERAKGNILERFSAQQFPDLHSELNLSSLELGDSALYFCASSVGLGSYEQYFGPGTRLTVT.

In nucleotides, the CDR3 is TGCGCCAGCAGCCCCGAAGGGGGCGAGCAGTACTTC. Translating it yields CASSPEGGEQYF. J is TRBJ2-5 and V is TRBV5-1; maybe TRBD1 (6 bases). The J call may be in error: the DNA end matches TRBJ2-7 better. The CDR3 totals 12 residues. Germline CDR1 reads SGHRS; CDR2 reads YFSETQ.

V usage is TRBV7-2 and J usage is TRBJ1-1, with TRBD1 matching over 9 bases. With V trimmed by 6 bases and J by 5 bases, 4 bases remained unmatched. Germline lookup yields CDR1 SGHTA and CDR2 FQGNSA. This CDR3 comprises 13 residues. CDR3 nucleotide sequence: TGTGCCAGCAGTACAGGGGGCGGGACTGAAGCTTTCTTT. It specifies CASSTGGGTEAFF. Complete variable domain (other parts from reference TRBV7-2 and TRBJ1-1): GAGVSQSPSNKVTEKGKDVELRCDPISGHTALYWYRQSLGQGLEFLIYFQGNSAPDKSGLPSDRFSAERTGGSVSTLTIQRTQQEDSAVYLCASSTGGGTEAFFGQGTRLTVV.

This clone has a handful of counts. V usage is TRBV30 and J usage is TRBJ1-2; D possibly corresponds to TRBD1 (5 bases). This CDR3 has 11 amino acids. Germline V CDR1 and CDR2: GTSNPN, SVGIG (reference sequence). V lost 1 base to trimming and J lost 7 bases, with 7 bases between them. The CDR3 sequence: CAWSGGVGYTF. The CDR3, as DNA: TGTGCCTGGAGTGGGGGGGTTGGCTACACCTTC.

The chain carries TRBV7-9 and TRBJ1-2; no clear D. Looked up from germline, CDR1 is SEHNR and CDR2 is FQNEAQ (reference sequence). V lost 5 bases and J lost 6, with 13 bases in between. CDR3 length: 13 residues. This CDR3 is CASSQDFRDGYTF. For the CDR3, the DNA is TGTGCCAGCAGCCAGGACTTTAGAGATGGCTACACCTTC.

The V call is TRBV6-5, the J call TRBJ2-7, with a tentative D call TRBD1 (6 bases). The CDR3 runs 14 residues. Germline CDR1 is MNHEY and CDR2 is SVGAGI. V lost 6 bases, J lost 3 bases, and 15 bases lay in between. CDR3 coding DNA: TGTGCCAGCAGCCTCGTACAGGGTAACTACGAGCAGTACTTC. Amino acids: CASSLVQGNYEQYF.

This clone was seen a handful of times. The chain employs TRBV30 and TRBJ1-2; D gene uncertain. The germline gives CDR1 GTSNPN, CDR2 SVGIG (reference sequence). V shed 2 bases and J shed 10 bases, with 14 bases lying between them. The CDR3 is made up of 12 amino acids. CDR3 sequence reads: CAWSPGIRDYTF. The CDR3 nucleotides are TGTGCCTGGAGTCCGGGGATTCGCGACTACACCTTC. Combining the CDR3 with reference TRBV30 and TRBJ1-2 gives the whole variable domain SQTIHQWPATLVQPVGSPLSLECTVEGTSNPNLYWYRQAAGRGLQLLFYSVGIGQISSEVPQNLSASRPQDRQFILSSKKLLLSDSGFYLCAWSPGIRDYTFGSGTRLTVV.

This clone turned up a few times. V is TRBV28 and J is TRBJ2-6; a weak D match, TRBD2 (5 bases). This CDR3 is built from 15 residues. Germline loops: CDR1 MDHEN, CDR2 SYDVKM. Deletions cut 7 bases from V and 0 bases from J, with 10 bases between. The CDR3 is CASNTGSSGANVLTF. In DNA, the CDR3 is TGTGCCAGCAACACTGGGAGCTCTGGGGCCAACGTCCTGACTTTC.

Written as DNA, the CDR3 is TGCAGCGCGCGGCTTGAGGTCGGCGGGGAGCTGTTTTTT. Translated: CSARLEVGGELFF. The chain has TRBV29-1 and TRBJ2-2; no firm D call. The CDR3 is made up of 13 amino acids. Per the germline V gene, CDR1 is SQVTM and CDR2 is ANQGSEA. Deletions cut 7 bases from V and 7 bases from J, with 16 bases between.

The table lists this clone with a few counts. The V gene is TRBV10-3, the J gene TRBJ2-1; tentatively, D is TRBD1 (6 bases). The V end lost 4 bases, the J end lost 5 bases, and 12 bases lay between the germline ends. Germline V lookup: CDR1 ENHRY, CDR2 SYGVKD. The CDR3 totals 14 residues. For the CDR3, the DNA is TGTGCCATCAGTGTTACAGGGAAGGACAATGAGCAGTTCTTC. Residues: CAISVTGKDNEQFF.

V gene TRBV19 combines with J gene TRBJ1-1; the D is unclear. This CDR3 region has 13 residues. Germline V CDR1 and CDR2: LNHDA, SQIVND (reference sequence). Trimming took off 7 bases at V and 1 base at J, with 10 bases between the two ends. The DNA for the CDR3 is TGTGCCAGTACCCGCACATGGAACACTGAAGCTTTCTTT. Its translation is CASTRTWNTEAFF.

The chain uses TRBV19 and TRBJ1-5; 7 positions match TRBD1. Germline CDR1 and CDR2: LNHDA and SQIVND (reference sequence). Trimming took 5 bases from V and 3 from J; bases not matched to a gene: 10. There are 16 residues in the CDR3. The CDR3 protein is CASSARTGSLNQPQHF. The CDR3 coding sequence is TGTGCCAGTAGTGCCCGGACAGGATCTCTCAATCAGCCCCAGCATTTT.

This clone was counted between two and nine times. The V gene is TRBV29-1, the J gene TRBJ2-2, with TRBD1 identical over 9 bases. The CDR3 contains 14 residues. Losses at the gene ends were 5 bases for V and 1 base for J; bases not matched to a gene: 2. Per germline, CDR1 SQVTM and CDR2 ANQGSEA. CDR3 DNA sequence: TGCAGCGTTCGGGACAGGGTGAACACCGGGGAGCTGTTTTTT. Encoded protein: CSVRDRVNTGELFF.